One T cell receptor beta chain is described in this entry. The CDR3 has 15 residues. The J segment lost 1 base and the V segment lost 4 bases, leaving 3 bases of the junction unmatched. This specimen belongs to a study of early T cells in non-severe SARS-CoV-2 infection. Individual cDNA molecules received unique molecular identifiers. TCRdb re-analysed the 5' RACE reads in MiXCR, keeping a single row per CDR3 protein. This table has around 76,000 distinct CDR3 sequences, about 14% appearing once. The sequence was obtained from an adult who was a healthcare worker with PCR-confirmed SARS-CoV-2 infection or an uninfected control (not recorded which). The chain uses TRBV12-3 or TRBV12-4 and TRBJ2-7; 11 bases are a match to TRBD2. The specimen was whole blood, collected at baseline. The CDR3 DNA is TGTGCCAGCAGTTCCGCTAGCGGGGGGTCCTACGAGCAGTACTTC. It yields the protein CASSSASGGSYEQYF.